This TCR beta chain comes out of a study of blood T cell repertoires in COVID-19. Study details: Acute and convalescent COVID-19 specimens originated in the United States, Italy and Spain. Sample material is recorded as cDNA or gDNA derived from T cells, B-cell-depleted T cells, or PBMCs.

Here immunoSEQ multiplex PCR was the method, and the copy in TCRdb shows in-frame clones only, minus some. The sample comprises 300,000 or so clones, 80% to 90% of which are singletons, and 3% to 4% rests with the top ten. Germline V gene sequence: CDR1 SGHVS, CDR2 FNYEAQ. J gave up 7 bases and V 1 base, and 8 bases lay outside the gene matches. CDR3 size: 17 residues. A single count supports this clone. The V gene is TRBV7-6, the J gene TRBJ2-1, with TRBD2 matching 12 bases. The sequence was collected from a woman in her forties with acute or convalescent COVID-19. Input material: peripheral blood. CDR3: CASSLEASGGALNEQFF. CDR3 bases: TGTGCCAGCAGCTTAGAGGCTAGCGGGGGGGCCCTAAATGAGCAGTTCTTC.